This T cell receptor (beta chain) stems from a study of T cell responses to AZD1222 COVID-19 vaccine. V dropped 5 bases and J dropped 7 bases, with 20 bases sitting between them. The CDR3 contains 15 residues. In germline, CDR1 is MNHEY, CDR2 SVGAGI. General study findings and limits: Sampling captured repertoires only after the peak T cell response. Donors skewed white British and female; clonal diversity was possibly underestimated. Baseline seropositivity occurred in only a handful of AZD1222 recipients. An increase in Spike-specific TCR breadth and depth was observed after two AZD1222 doses.

For this clone: Its specificity is not known.

Only in-frame clones appear in the TCRdb table, and some are missing; sequencing was by immunoSEQ multiplex PCR. The repertoire consists of over 70,000 clones, with about three quarters occurring once and the leading ten covering 25% to 30%. V gene TRBV6-5 combines with J gene TRBJ1-1; D not certain. This specimen was peripheral blood, taken 28 days after the second dose of the MenACWY control vaccine. This receptor was obtained from an adult who received the MenACWY meningococcal vaccine as a control. As DNA, the CDR3 is TGTGCCAGCAGTCCCGATTTTGAATTATGGGGTGAAGCTTTCTTT. Translating it yields CASSPDFELWGEAFF.